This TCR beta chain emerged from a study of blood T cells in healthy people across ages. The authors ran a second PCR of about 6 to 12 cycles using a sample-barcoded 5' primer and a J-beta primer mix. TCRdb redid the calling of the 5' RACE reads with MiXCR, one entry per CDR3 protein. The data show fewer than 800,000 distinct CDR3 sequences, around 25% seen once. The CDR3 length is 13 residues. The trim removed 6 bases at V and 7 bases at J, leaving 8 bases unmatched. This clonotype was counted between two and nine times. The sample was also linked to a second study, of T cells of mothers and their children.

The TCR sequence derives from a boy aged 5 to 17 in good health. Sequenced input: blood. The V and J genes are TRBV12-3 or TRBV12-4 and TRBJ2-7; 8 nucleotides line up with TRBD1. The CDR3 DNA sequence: TGTGCCAGCAGCTCGGACAGGGTTTGGGAGCAGTACTTC. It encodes CASSSDRVWEQYF.